Listed here is a single TCR beta chain. TCRdb's table, derived via immunoSEQ multiplex PCR, lists solely in-frame clones and lacks some. The sample contains roughly 150,000 clones, approximately 90% of which appear only once. This sample is part of a study of blood T cell repertoires in COVID-19. Germline CDR1 and CDR2: PRHDT and FYEKMQ (reference sequence). CDR3 length: 15 amino acids. V lost 5 bases to trimming and J lost 3 bases; unmatched junction nucleotides: 7. This TCR was recovered from a man between 60 and 75 years old with active or convalescent COVID-19. The genes are TRBV13 and TRBJ1-5; 7 bases map to TRBD1. The sample was peripheral blood. The CDR3 DNA reads TGTGCCAGCAGCCGTCGACAGGGCCTCAATCAGCCCCAGCATTTT. Protein: CASSRRQGLNQPQHF.